Shown below are 17 T cell receptor beta chains from a single sample sequenced in a study of T-cell memory formation after mild COVID-19. TCRdb re-derived calls from the 5' RACE reads in MiXCR, one entry per CDR3 protein. The profile shows 540,000 or so distinct CDR3 sequences, just over 20% of them singletons. Material for sequencing was PBMCs or a T cell subset sorted from them (not recorded which). The receptors derive from an adult woman who had mild COVID-19 (a few samples of this study predate the infection). Cell type and time point are not known.

Many counts were recorded for this clonotype. V usage is TRBV10-3 and J usage is TRBJ1-3, with no clear D. This CDR3 contains 13 residues. V lost 7 bases to trimming and J lost 2 bases, with 9 bases between them. Looked up from germline, CDR1 is ENHRY and CDR2 is SYGVKD. For the CDR3, the DNA is TGTGCCATCACGAGGGAGCCTGGAAACACCATATATTTT. Translating it yields CAITREPGNTIYF.

The chain combines TRBV3-1 with TRBJ1-2, with D hard to call. This CDR3 spans 14 amino acids. Germline V CDR1 and CDR2: LGHDT, YNNKEL (reference sequence). The V end was cut by 2 bases, the J end by 5 bases, with 12 bases between. CDR3 bases: TGTGCCAGCAGCCAATCCGCCCGAGTATATGGCTACACCTTC. The encoded protein is CASSQSARVYGYTF.

This sequence joins TRBV20-1 and TRBJ1-2; D is uncertain. CDR1 is DFQATT and CDR2 is SNEGSKA in the germline V gene (reference sequence). The ends were cut back, 6 bases at V and 8 bases at J, with 10 bases in the middle. This CDR3 comprises 10 residues. CDR3: CSAHPYGYTF. The CDR3 DNA follows: TGCAGTGCCCACCCTTACGGCTACACCTTC.

The sample holds a few counts of this clonotype. The chain recombines TRBV29-1 with TRBJ2-7; a possible D gene is TRBD2 (7 bases). This CDR3 is 14 amino acids long. The germline gives CDR1 SQVTM, CDR2 ANQGSEA. The V and J ends lost 1 base and 0 bases respectively, with 10 bases between them. DNA of the CDR3: TGCAGCGTTGAAGGGGAGGGGGGCTCCTACGAGCAGTACTTC. Residues: CSVEGEGGSYEQYF.

This clonotype was seen only once. The V gene is TRBV24-1, the J gene TRBJ2-7, with 8 bases lining up with TRBD1. The CDR3 covers 16 residues. V trimming: 3 bases; J trimming: 4 bases; junction bases outside the gene matches: 10. Per germline, CDR1 KGHDR and CDR2 SFDVKD. CDR3 amino acids: CATSDATGGPRYEQYF. The CDR3 DNA sequence: TGTGCCACCAGTGATGCAACAGGGGGTCCCCGATACGAGCAGTACTTC.

This clonotype was picked up a small number of times. V is TRBV7-2 and J is TRBJ1-5, with 7 bases fitting TRBD1. CDR1 and CDR2 (germline): SGHTA, FQGNSA. CDR3 size: 16 residues. Trimming took 2 bases from V and 4 from J; bases not matched to a gene: 8. The CDR3 DNA is TGTGCCAGCAGCTTATCGATTGGGACAGCTAATCAGCCCCAGCATTTT. Protein product: CASSLSIGTANQPQHF.

This clonotype was seen a few times. V usage is TRBV20-1 and J usage is TRBJ2-7; 8 positions match TRBD2. This CDR3 spans 15 amino acids. The V gene end was trimmed by 5 bases and the J gene end by 3 bases; junction bases not matched to a gene: 12. The germline V gene has CDR1 DFQATT and CDR2 SNEGSKA (reference sequence). The CDR3 loop reads CSAPQRSGRNYEQYF. The CDR3 DNA is TGCAGTGCTCCCCAACGCAGCGGGAGAAACTACGAGCAGTACTTC.

The gene calls are TRBV6-5 and TRBJ2-7, with a weak D call TRBD1 (7 bases). The germline CDR1 and CDR2 sequences are MNHEY and SVGAGI. The V gene lost 5 bases and the J gene lost 4 bases, with 12 bases spanning the gap. The CDR3 totals 13 residues. CDR3 sequence: CASSAGGLYEQYF. CDR3 sequence (DNA): TGTGCCAGCAGTGCAGGGGGGCTTTACGAGCAGTACTTC.

The chain is built from TRBV23-1 and TRBJ2-5; D is unresolved. TRBV23-1 is known as an ORF, though its function is uncertain. V lost 0 bases, J lost 1 base, and 6 bases lay in between. The CDR3 has 14 amino acids. CDR3: CASSQSPIQETQYF. The CDR3 DNA is TGCGCCAGCAGTCAATCGCCTATCCAAGAGACCCAGTACTTC.

The V gene is TRBV12-3 or TRBV12-4, the J gene TRBJ1-2; 9 bases are shared with TRBD1. CDR3 length equals 14 residues. After removal of 6 bases from V and 7 bases from J, the junction contained 9 bases not matched to a gene. CDR3 loop: CASRQPGQGIGYTF. CDR3 in DNA: TGTGCCAGCAGGCAACCGGGACAGGGAATTGGCTACACCTTC.

The rearrangement links TRBV4-3 to TRBJ1-2; a possible D gene is TRBD1 (5 bases). Germline CDR1 and CDR2: LGHNA and YSLEER. CDR3 size: 16 residues. The V gene lost 2 bases and the J gene lost 5 bases, with 18 bases spanning the gap. CDR3 DNA: TGCGCCAGCAGCCAAACTGGGGGGGGTCCTTTGTATGGCTACACCTTC. Its translation: CASSQTGGGPLYGYTF.

The table lists this clonotype with a few counts. The chain has TRBV19 and TRBJ1-1; D is perhaps TRBD1 (5 bases). CDR1 and CDR2 from the germline V gene are LNHDA and SQIVND (reference sequence). V lost 9 bases to trimming and J lost 7 bases, with 21 bases between them. This CDR3 is 14 amino acids long. The CDR3: CASILQAGGIEAFF. The CDR3 DNA follows: TGTGCCAGCATACTACAGGCGGGAGGCATTGAAGCTTTCTTT.

The chain carries TRBV4-2 and TRBJ1-1; D remains unclear. V shed 1 base and J shed 0 bases, with 6 bases lying between them. The CDR3 covers 14 residues. Looked up from germline, CDR1 is LGHNA and CDR2 is YNFKEQ. Written as DNA, the CDR3 is TGTGCCAGCAGCCAAGGCAGAATGAACACTGAAGCTTTCTTT. Its protein product is CASSQGRMNTEAFF.

In this sample, this clonotype turned up a few times. The chain joins TRBV9 to TRBJ1-1; no reliable D call. V dropped 4 bases and J dropped 7 bases, with 11 bases sitting between them. Germline V gene lookup returns CDR1 SGDLS and CDR2 YYNGEE. The CDR3 is 12 amino acids. In DNA, the CDR3 is TGTGCCAGCAGCTCATCGGGCCTTGAAGCTTTCTTT. Its translation: CASSSSGLEAFF.

V usage is TRBV7-2 and J usage is TRBJ2-7; 13 positions match TRBD2. Germline loops: CDR1 SGHTA, CDR2 FQGNSA. After removal of 5 bases from V and 4 bases from J, the junction contained 8 bases not matched to a gene. This CDR3 has 16 amino acids. This CDR3 is CASSRTSGGSGYEQYF. CDR3 nucleotides: TGTGCCAGCAGCCGGACTAGCGGGGGTTCCGGATACGAGCAGTACTTC.

This clonotype came up a few times. This chain links TRBV7-6 with TRBJ1-1; a possible D gene is TRBD1 (6 bases). The CDR3 consists of 15 residues. Germline V gives CDR1 SGHVS, CDR2 FNYEAQ. Trimming removed 4 bases at V and 3 bases at J, with 15 bases between. As DNA, the CDR3 is TGTGCCAGCAGCTACCTACAGGGACGAGACACTGAAGCTTTCTTT. Amino acids: CASSYLQGRDTEAFF.

This clonotype was picked up many times. The rearrangement links TRBV12-3 or TRBV12-4 to TRBJ2-1, with TRBD2 identical over 13 bases. CDR3 length: 15 residues. After removal of 4 bases from V and 9 bases from J, the junction contained 6 bases not matched to a gene. CDR3 in DNA: TGTGCCAGCAGTTCGGGACTAGCGGGAAGTGGTGAGCAGTTCTTC. Translated, it gives CASSSGLAGSGEQFF.